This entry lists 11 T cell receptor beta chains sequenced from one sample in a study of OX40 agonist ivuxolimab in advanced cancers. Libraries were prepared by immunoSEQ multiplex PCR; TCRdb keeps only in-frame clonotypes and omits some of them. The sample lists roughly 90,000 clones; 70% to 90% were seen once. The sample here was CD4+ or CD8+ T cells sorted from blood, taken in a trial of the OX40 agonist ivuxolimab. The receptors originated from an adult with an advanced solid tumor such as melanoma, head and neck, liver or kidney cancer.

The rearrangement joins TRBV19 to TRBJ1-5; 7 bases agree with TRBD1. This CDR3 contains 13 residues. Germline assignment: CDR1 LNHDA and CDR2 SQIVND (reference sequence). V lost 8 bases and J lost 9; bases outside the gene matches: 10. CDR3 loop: CASGPGQPRPQHF. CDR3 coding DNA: TGTGCCAGTGGACCGGGACAGCCAAGGCCCCAGCATTTT. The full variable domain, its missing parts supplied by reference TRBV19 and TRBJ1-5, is DGGITQSPKYLFRKEGQNVTLSCEQNLNHDAMYWYRQDPGQGLRLIYYSQIVNDFQKGDIAEGYSVSREKKESFPLTVTSAQKNPTAFYLCASGPGQPRPQHFGDGTRLSIL.

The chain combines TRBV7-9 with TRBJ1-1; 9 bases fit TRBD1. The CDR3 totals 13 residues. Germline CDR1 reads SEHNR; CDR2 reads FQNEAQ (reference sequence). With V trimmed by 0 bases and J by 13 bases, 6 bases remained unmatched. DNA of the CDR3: TGTGCCAGCAGCTTAGCACAGGGGGCCAGGAATTTCTTT. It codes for CASSLAQGARNFF.

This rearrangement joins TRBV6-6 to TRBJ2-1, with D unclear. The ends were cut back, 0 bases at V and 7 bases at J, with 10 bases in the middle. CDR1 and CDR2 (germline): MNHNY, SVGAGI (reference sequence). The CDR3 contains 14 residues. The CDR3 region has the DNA TGTGCCAGCAGTTACTCGATGGGAAGGAATGAGCAGTTCTTC. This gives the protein CASSYSMGRNEQFF.

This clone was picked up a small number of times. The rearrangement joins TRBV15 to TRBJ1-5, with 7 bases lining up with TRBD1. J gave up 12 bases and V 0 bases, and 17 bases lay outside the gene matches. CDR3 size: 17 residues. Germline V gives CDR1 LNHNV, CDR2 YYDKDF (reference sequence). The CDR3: CATSRDLDRRTRQGQHF. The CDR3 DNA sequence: TGTGCCACCAGCAGAGATCTGGACAGGAGGACGCGGCAGGGCCAGCATTTT.

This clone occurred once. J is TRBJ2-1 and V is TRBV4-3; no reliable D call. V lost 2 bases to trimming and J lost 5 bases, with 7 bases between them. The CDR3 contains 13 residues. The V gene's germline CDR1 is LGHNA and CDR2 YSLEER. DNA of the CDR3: TGCGCCAGCAGCCAAAGCTTGCACAATGAGCAGTTCTTC. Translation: CASSQSLHNEQFF.

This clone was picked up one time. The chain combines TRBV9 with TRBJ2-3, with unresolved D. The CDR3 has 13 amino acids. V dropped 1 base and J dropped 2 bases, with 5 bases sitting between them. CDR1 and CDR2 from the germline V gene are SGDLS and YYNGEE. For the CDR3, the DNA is TGTGCCAGCAGCGTATTATCCACAGATACGCAGTATTTT. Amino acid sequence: CASSVLSTDTQYF.

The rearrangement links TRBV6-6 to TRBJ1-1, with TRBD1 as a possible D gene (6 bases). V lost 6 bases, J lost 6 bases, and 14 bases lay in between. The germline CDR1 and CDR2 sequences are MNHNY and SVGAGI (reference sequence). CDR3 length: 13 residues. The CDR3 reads CASRQGVGSEAFF. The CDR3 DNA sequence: TGTGCCAGCAGACAGGGAGTTGGTTCTGAAGCTTTCTTT.

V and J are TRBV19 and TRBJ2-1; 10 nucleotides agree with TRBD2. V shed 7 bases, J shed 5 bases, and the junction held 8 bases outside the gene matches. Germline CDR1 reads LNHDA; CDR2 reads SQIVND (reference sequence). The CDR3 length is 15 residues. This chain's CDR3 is CASKSGGAGNNEQFF. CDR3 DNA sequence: TGTGCCAGTAAAAGCGGGGGGGCCGGGAACAATGAGCAGTTCTTC.

This CDR3 reads CASRGSGELFF. The DNA for the CDR3 is TGCGCCAGCAGAGGTAGCGGGGAGCTGTTTTTT. The V gene is TRBV10-1, the J gene TRBJ2-2; unclear D gene. Germline CDR1 is WNHNN and CDR2 is SYGVQD (reference sequence). This CDR3 region has 11 residues. Trimming removed 6 bases from V and 7 bases from J, with 6 bases in between.

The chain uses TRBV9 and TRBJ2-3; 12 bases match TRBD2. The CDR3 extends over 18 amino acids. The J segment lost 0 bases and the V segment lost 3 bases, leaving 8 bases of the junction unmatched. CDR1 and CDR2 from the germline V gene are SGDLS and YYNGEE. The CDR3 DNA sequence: TGTGCCAGCAGCGGAGCGGCTAGCGGGGGGGGTAGCACAGATACGCAGTATTTT. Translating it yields CASSGAASGGGSTDTQYF.

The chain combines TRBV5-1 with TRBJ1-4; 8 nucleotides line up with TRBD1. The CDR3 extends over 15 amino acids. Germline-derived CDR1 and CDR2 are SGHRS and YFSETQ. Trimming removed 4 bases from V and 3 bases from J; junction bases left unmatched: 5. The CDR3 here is CASSPQGAANEKLFF. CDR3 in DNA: TGCGCCAGCAGCCCCCAGGGGGCCGCTAATGAAAAACTGTTTTTT.